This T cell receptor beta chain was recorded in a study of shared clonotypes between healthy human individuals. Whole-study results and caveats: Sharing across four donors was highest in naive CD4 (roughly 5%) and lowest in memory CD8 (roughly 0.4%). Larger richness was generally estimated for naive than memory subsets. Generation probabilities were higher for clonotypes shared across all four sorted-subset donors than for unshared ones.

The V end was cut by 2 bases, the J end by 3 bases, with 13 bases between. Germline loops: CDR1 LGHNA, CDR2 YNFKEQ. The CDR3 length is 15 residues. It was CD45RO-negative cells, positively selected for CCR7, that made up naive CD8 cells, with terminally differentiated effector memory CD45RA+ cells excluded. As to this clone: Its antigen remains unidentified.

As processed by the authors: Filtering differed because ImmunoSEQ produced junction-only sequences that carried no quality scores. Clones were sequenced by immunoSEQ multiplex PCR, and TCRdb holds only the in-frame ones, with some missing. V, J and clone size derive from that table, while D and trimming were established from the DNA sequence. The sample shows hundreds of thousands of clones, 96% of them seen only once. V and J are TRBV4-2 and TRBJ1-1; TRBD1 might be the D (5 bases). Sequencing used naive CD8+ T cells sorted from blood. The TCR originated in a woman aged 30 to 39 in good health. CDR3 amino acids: CASSQIRGRDTEAFF. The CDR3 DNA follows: TGTGCCAGCAGCCAAATTAGAGGCAGGGACACTGAAGCTTTCTTT.